This passage covers 20 T cell receptor delta chains from one sample sequenced in a study of γδ T cells in repeated Plasmodium falciparum infection. Vgamma9/Vdelta2+ and Vdelta2-negative gammadelta T cells were flow-sorted from PBMC for bulk sequencing. TCRdb ran CATT on the multiplex PCR reads. The table has 70,000 to 95,000 delta-chain clones, approximately 1.5% seen once. The sample was gamma-delta T cells from blood. These receptor sequences come from a pool of human donors (malaria-infected and uninfected, not separated).

This clone appeared many times. The V gene is TRDV1, the J gene TRDJ1; the match to TRDD2 covers 7 bases. The CDR3 covers 19 residues. Germline V CDR1 and CDR2: TSWWSYY, QGS. Trimming cost V 5 bases and J 0 bases; bases outside gene matches: 18. The CDR3 nucleotides are TGTGCTCTTGGGAACTTTCCTACGGCTAAGGGAATGTACACCGATAAACTCATCTTT. This gives the protein CALGNFPTAKGMYTDKLIF.

This clone came up many times. V usage is TRDV1 and J usage is TRDJ1; 11 bases fit TRDD3. As TCRdb names no J gene, one was assigned here on the basis of a DNA match to germline. The trim removed 0 bases at V and 8 bases at J, leaving 23 bases unmatched. This CDR3 is 21 amino acids long. Germline lookup yields CDR1 TSWWSYY and CDR2 QGS. The CDR3 reads CALGELTGGAPLHWGIKKLIF. CDR3 coding DNA: TGTGCTCTTGGGGAACTTACGGGGGGAGCCCCCCTTCACTGGGGGATAAAAAAACTCATCTTT.

This clone came up a few times. TCRdb attributes to this sequence the protein of a much larger clone, which differs from the DNA translation at residue 6; a read error is likely, and the protein displayed is translated from the DNA. This chain links TRDV2 with TRDJ1, with no clear D. This CDR3 spans 15 amino acids. Between the trimmed V and J ends, which lost 0 bases and 2 bases, there was a span of 12 bases. Germline V gene sequence: CDR1 GEAIGNYY, CDR2 EKD. The CDR3 protein is CACDTIEEDTDKLIF. In DNA form, the CDR3 reads TGTGCCTGTGACACCATAGAAGAGGATACCGATAAACTCATCTTT.

A few counts support this clone. This DNA's translation differs at residue 9 from TCRdb's protein, which comes from a much larger clone; a read error is likely, and the protein shown is translated from the DNA. The CDR3 DNA sequence: TGTGCCTGTGACACGAAGGGGAAAGCCTGGGACACCCGACAGATGTTTTTC. This gives the protein CACDTKGKAWDTRQMFF. This chain connects TRDV2 to TRDJ3, with a tentative D call TRDD3 (5 bases). TCRdb carries no J gene annotation; the J gene was assigned here by matching the DNA with germline. V was clipped by 1 base and J by 2 bases, with 11 bases between them. The CDR3 consists of 17 residues. The germline CDR1 and CDR2 sequences are GEAIGNYY and EKD.

In regard to this clone: TCRdb records a much larger clone's protein for this DNA, with a difference at residue 3 that likely arises from a read error; the protein given is the translation of the DNA. This rearrangement joins TRDV2 to TRDJ1, with unresolved D. The J gene, left out of TCRdb, was set here by checking the DNA against germline. The CDR3 runs 16 residues. Germline CDR1 and CDR2: GEAIGNYY and EKD. The CDR3 bases are TGTGCCCGTGACACGGGCGAAGGACCCACCACCGATAAACTCATCTTT. Translation gives CARDTGEGPTTDKLIF.

In its sample, this clone was seen a few times. The protein TCRdb gives is from a much larger clone and does not agree with this DNA's translation at residue 5, likely a read error; the protein shown here comes from the DNA. This rearrangement joins TRDV2 to TRDJ1, with TRDD3 matching 9 bases. No J gene is reported in TCRdb; it was inferred here by comparing the DNA with germline. Germline CDR1 is GEAIGNYY and CDR2 is EKD. V shed 0 bases and J 0 bases; nucleotides not matched to a gene: 4. The CDR3 runs 16 residues. CDR3: CACDTLLGENTDKLIF. The CDR3 region has the DNA TGTGCCTGTGACACCTTACTGGGGGAAAACACCGATAAACTCATCTTT.

To note about this clone: The protein recorded in TCRdb matches a much larger clone and deviates from this DNA's translation at residue 10, suggesting a read error; the protein here is obtained by translating the DNA. This chain connects TRDV2 to TRDJ1; the D gene is possibly TRDD3 (6 bases). Germline V gene data show CDR1 as GEAIGNYY and CDR2 as EKD. The CDR3 has 19 residues. V was pared by 1 base and J by 4 bases, with 27 bases between. The CDR3 DNA follows: TGTGCCTGTGACACACTCCGAGTACTGGAGGATACTTCTGGCGATAAACTCATCTTT. Its protein is CACDTLRVLEDTSGDKLIF.

Regarding this clone: TCRdb lists the protein of a much larger clone for this DNA, which differs at residue 7, so this is likely a read error; the protein given here is translated from the DNA itself. The chain's CDR3 is CACDSVPGESSWDTRQMFF. The CDR3 nucleotides read TGTGCCTGTGACTCTGTACCGGGGGAGAGCTCCTGGGACACCCGACAGATGTTTTTC. The genes are TRDV2 and TRDJ3, with a possible D match to TRDD3 (6 bases). Matching the DNA to germline supplied the J gene, which TCRdb does not give. Germline CDR1 is GEAIGNYY and CDR2 is EKD. Trimming cost V 3 bases and J 0 bases, with 17 bases left between them. This CDR3 has 19 residues.

This clone was seen at least ten times. TCRdb pairs this DNA with a much larger clone's protein that differs at residue 9, likely a read error; the protein shown was translated from the DNA. The chain recombines TRDV2 with TRDJ1, with D unclear. The CDR3 has 14 residues. Per germline, CDR1 GEAIGNYY and CDR2 EKD. V lost 0 bases and J 10 bases, leaving 17 bases between the germline ends. The chain's CDR3 is CACDTPFVAGVLIF. The CDR3 region has the DNA TGTGCCTGTGACACCCCTTTTGTAGCTGGCGTACTCATCTTT.

In this sample, this clone turned up many times. A far larger clone is one base from this, pointing to a likely read error. Different DNA sequences within this sample yield the same CDR3. The chain employs TRDV2 and TRDJ1; 8 bases line up with TRDD3. As TCRdb names no J gene, one was assigned here on the basis of a DNA match to germline. With V trimmed by 3 bases and J by 1 base, 6 bases remained unmatched. CDR1 and CDR2 (germline): GEAIGNYY, EKD. The CDR3 sequence is 15 residues long. As DNA, the CDR3 is TGTGCCTGTGACTTACTGGGGGTTCTCACCGATAAACTCATCTTT. Encoded protein: CACDLLGVLTDKLIF.

This chain connects TRDV1 to TRDJ1; 9 bases line up with TRDD3. TCRdb offers no J gene call, so here the DNA was matched to germline to obtain one. Germline V gene data show CDR1 as TSWWSYY and CDR2 as QGS. The length of the CDR3 is 21 residues. V was clipped by 3 bases and J by 3 bases; unmatched bases: 23. CDR3 DNA: TGTGCTCTTGGGGACCCCTATACTTCCTATATCGTGCGGGGGATACCCGATAAACTCATCTTT. It specifies CALGDPYTSYIVRGIPDKLIF.

This clone was found a few times. A far larger clone is one nucleotide away, so this likely arose from a read error. This sample includes further DNA sequences coding for the same CDR3. Here the V gene is TRDV1, but the J gene went uncalled; TRDD3 is the table's D call, not checked against the DNA. Germline V lookup: CDR1 TSWWSYY, CDR2 QGS. The CDR3 is 22 residues long. Here the CDR3 DNA reads TGTGCTCTTGGGGAGCCCGAAGCCTCGTACTGGGGGATAAAAGGGTACACCGATAAGCTCATCTTT. The encoded protein is CALGEPEASYWGIKGYTDKLIF.

In this sample, this clone turned up a few times. TCRdb pairs this DNA with a much larger clone's protein that differs at residue 9, likely a read error; the protein shown was translated from the DNA. This sequence joins TRDV1 and TRDJ1; perhaps D is TRDD2 or TRDD3 (6 bases each). TCRdb does not report a J gene; here it was assigned by matching the DNA to germline references. CDR1 and CDR2 (germline): TSWWSYY, QGS. The V end was cut by 2 bases, the J end by 0 bases, with 31 bases between. CDR3 length equals 22 residues. CDR3 bases: TGTGCTCTTGGGGAATCTAAAAATGGGGGGGCGCCACTCCTACCTTACACCGATAAACTCATCTTT. Translating it yields CALGESKNGGAPLLPYTDKLIF.

This clone came up a few times. The protein held in TCRdb is that of a much larger clone and does not match this DNA's translation at residue 14, likely because of a read error; the protein shown is translated from the DNA. The rearrangement links TRDV2 to TRDJ3, with TRDD3 matching over 10 bases. The J gene, missing from TCRdb, was assigned here through DNA to germline matching. The CDR3 totals 17 residues. Germline CDR1 and CDR2: GEAIGNYY and EKD. CDR3 DNA: TGTGCCTGTGACACTGGGGGATACTCCTGGGACACCCGACGGATGTTTTTC. Translating gives CACDTGGYSWDTRRMFF.

This clone was picked up many times. TCRdb's protein, taken from a much larger clone, differs from this DNA's translation at residue 19, likely owing to a read error; the protein displayed comes from the DNA. The chain has TRDV1 and TRDJ1; 11 bases match TRDD3. The CDR3 contains 20 residues. Germline assignment: CDR1 TSWWSYY and CDR2 QGS. CDR3 nucleotide sequence: TGTGCTCTTGGGGAACAGGCCCTTCCGCGAAACTGGGGGATAGCCGATAAACTCACCTTT. This encodes CALGEQALPRNWGIADKLTF.

Concerning this clone: Translating this DNA gives a protein that differs at residue 3 from the TCRdb one, which belongs to a much larger clone; a read error is likely, and the protein shown is this translation. This rearrangement joins TRDV1 to TRDJ1; 12 bases align to TRDD3. TCRdb does not report a J gene; here it was assigned by matching the DNA to germline references. The CDR3 contains 22 residues. Germline lookup yields CDR1 TSWWSYY and CDR2 QGS. This CDR3 reads CAPGELQILWRTGGYLTDKLIF. The CDR3 nucleotides are TGTGCTCCTGGGGAACTTCAGATCCTATGGAGAACTGGGGGATACCTTACCGATAAACTCATCTTT.

Note on this clone: The likely explanation is a read error, given a far larger clone one base away. The identical CDR3 is also encoded by other nucleotide sequences in the sample. This rearrangement joins TRDV2 to TRDJ2, with TRDD3 identical over 7 bases. Germline matching of the DNA provided the J gene here, since TCRdb leaves it blank. CDR1 is GEAIGNYY and CDR2 is EKD in the germline V gene. The CDR3 is made up of 14 amino acids. Trimming at V came to 1 base and at J to 10 bases, leaving 8 bases not matched to a gene. The CDR3 DNA follows: TGTGCCTGTGACACGTCGGGGAACTGGGGACAACTCTTCTTT. Amino acid sequence: CACDTSGNWGQLFF.

A word on this clone: TCRdb pairs this DNA with a much larger clone's protein that differs at residue 14, likely a read error; the protein shown was translated from the DNA. V gene TRDV1 combines with J gene TRDJ1; 9 bases map to TRDD2. Matching the DNA to germline supplied the J gene, which TCRdb does not give. The CDR3 length is 21 residues. Germline V gene lookup returns CDR1 TSWWSYY and CDR2 QGS. Trimming cost V 5 bases and J 8 bases; bases outside gene matches: 30. CDR3 loop: CALGPKPAFLRRGTRTGKLIF. The CDR3 DNA sequence: TGTGCTCTTGGGCCAAAACCCGCCTTCCTACGGAGGGGGACCCGTACTGGAAAACTCATCTTT.

At least ten counts were recorded for this clone. The chain has TRAV38-2/DV8 and TRDJ3, with D perhaps TRDD3 (5 bases). Germline matching of the DNA provided the J gene here, since TCRdb leaves it blank. Per germline, CDR1 TSESDYY and CDR2 QEAYKQQN. Trimming cost V 2 bases and J 0 bases, with 21 bases left between them. The CDR3 extends over 21 amino acids. CDR3 region: CAYRSPSRGAGSSWDTRQMFF. CDR3 coding DNA: TGTGCTTATAGGAGTCCCTCCCGGGGGGCAGGGAGCTCCTGGGACACCCGACAGATGTTTTTC.

This clone was detected only a few times. The protein TCRdb lists belongs to a much larger clone and differs from this DNA's translation at residue 3, which points to a read error; the protein shown is made from the DNA. The chain links TRDV2 to TRDJ2; 9 bases are shared with TRDD3. The J gene, absent from TCRdb, was called here by matching the DNA to germline. This CDR3 has 15 amino acids. Germline V CDR1 and CDR2: GEAIGNYY, EKD. CDR3 nucleotide sequence: TGTGCCCGTGACATACTGGGGGATTTGACAGCACAACTCTTCTTT. Translation: CARDILGDLTAQLFF.